The 24 T cell receptor beta chains in this list originate from one sample, sequenced in a study of cytomegalovirus exposure and HLA in healthy donors. PCR was performed using 60 Vbeta and 13 Jbeta primers. Clones were read by immunoSEQ multiplex PCR, and TCRdb kept only the in-frame ones, dropping some. This sample yields some 150,000 clones, of which more than 65% are seen a single time; approximately 1.5% belongs to the top ten. Sequencing used PBMCs. These receptors were collected from a male donor in good health and CMV-seronegative.

J is TRBJ2-3 and V is TRBV10-3; 10 nucleotides match TRBD2. The J segment lost 2 bases and the V segment lost 5 bases, leaving 1 base of the junction unmatched. CDR3 size: 14 residues. CDR1 is ENHRY and CDR2 is SYGVKD in the germline V gene. CDR3 coding DNA: TGTGCCATCAGTACTAGCGGGGACACAGATACGCAGTATTTT. Encoded protein: CAISTSGDTDTQYF.

This chain links TRBV19 with TRBJ1-2; 9 bases align to TRBD1. Germline V gene data show CDR1 as LNHDA and CDR2 as SQIVND (reference sequence). This CDR3 contains 13 residues. The trim removed 7 bases at V and 2 bases at J, leaving 2 bases unmatched. The CDR3 bases are TGTGCCAGTAACAGGGGGCCAAACTATGGCTACACCTTC. Amino acid sequence: CASNRGPNYGYTF.

The genes are TRBV2 and TRBJ2-2; D gene uncertain. Germline values: CDR1 SNHLY, CDR2 FYNNEI. V was trimmed by 0 bases and J by 2 bases, leaving 7 bases between them. The CDR3 loop spans 15 amino acids. The CDR3: CASSEAAVNTGELFF. The CDR3 nucleotides read TGTGCCAGCAGTGAAGCGGCAGTTAACACCGGGGAGCTGTTTTTT.

The chain recombines TRBV7-8 with TRBJ2-7, with 10 nucleotides matching TRBD1. V lost 5 bases, J lost 4 bases, and 8 bases stayed unmatched. The CDR3 extends over 15 amino acids. Germline CDR1 and CDR2: SGHVS and FQNEAQ. The CDR3 is CASSADRGLVYEQYF. CDR3 DNA sequence: TGTGCCAGCAGCGCCGACAGGGGGCTGGTTTACGAGCAGTACTTC.

This rearrangement joins TRBV15 to TRBJ2-7, with TRBD1 matching over 8 bases. The CDR3 has 16 residues. V lost 3 bases to trimming and J lost 4 bases; unmatched junction nucleotides: 11. CDR1 is LNHNV and CDR2 is YYDKDF in the germline V gene (reference sequence). CDR3 sequence: CATSSQTGTGFYEQYF. CDR3 bases: TGTGCCACCAGCAGTCAGACCGGGACAGGCTTTTACGAGCAGTACTTC.

The chain couples TRBV9 to TRBJ2-2; maybe TRBD1 (5 bases). The CDR3 is 16 amino acids. The germline V and J ends were trimmed by 0 bases and 0 bases, with 9 bases remaining between them. Germline lookup yields CDR1 SGDLS and CDR2 YYNGEE. Here the CDR3 DNA reads TGTGCCAGCAGCGTAGCGGCAGGGACGAACACCGGGGAGCTGTTTTTT. Translation gives CASSVAAGTNTGELFF.

The genes are TRBV6-1 and TRBJ2-5, with TRBD1 matching 8 bases. With 2 bases clipped from V and 5 bases from J, the junction kept 7 bases outside the gene matches. Germline values: CDR1 MNHNS, CDR2 SASEGT. The CDR3 has 15 residues. CDR3 in DNA: TGTGCCAGCAGTGAACTGCAGGGGGCGCGTGAGACCCAGTACTTC. Translation: CASSELQGARETQYF.

The gene calls are TRBV5-1 and TRBJ2-3; a weak D match, TRBD2 (5 bases). The CDR3 is 11 residues long. Germline-derived CDR1 and CDR2 are SGHRS and YFSETQ. Deletions cut 7 bases from V and 4 bases from J, with 7 bases between. The CDR3 nucleotides read TGCGCCAGCGGTAGCGCAGATACGCAGTATTTT. Encoded protein: CASGSADTQYF.

The chain employs TRBV7-9 and TRBJ2-3; 7 bases are shared with TRBD2. V gave up 0 bases and J gave up 0 bases; unmatched junction bases: 9. This CDR3 spans 18 amino acids. Germline V CDR1 and CDR2: SEHNR, FQNEAQ (reference sequence). The DNA of the CDR3 is TGTGCCAGCAGCTTAGCGGTCAGAGCGCGGGGGAGCACAGATACGCAGTATTTT. It encodes CASSLAVRARGSTDTQYF.

The V gene is TRBV9, the J gene TRBJ2-1, with TRBD1 as a possible D gene (6 bases). The CDR3 is 16 residues long. Between the trimmed V and J ends, which lost 2 bases and 10 bases, there was a span of 22 bases. CDR1 and CDR2 (germline): SGDLS, YYNGEE. CDR3 loop: CASSVRPDRFGWEQFF. CDR3 DNA: TGTGCCAGCAGCGTTCGTCCAGACAGGTTCGGGTGGGAGCAGTTCTTC.

The chain combines TRBV4-1 with TRBJ2-7, with 7 bases fitting TRBD1. The V segment lost 1 base and the J segment 2 bases; nucleotides outside the gene matches: 5. The CDR3 runs 15 residues. CDR1 MGHRA and CDR2 YSYEKL come from the germline V gene. The CDR3 loop is CASSQAGTDTYEQYF. The CDR3 DNA reads as TGCGCCAGCAGCCAAGCCGGGACAGACACCTACGAGCAGTACTTC.

The CDR3 DNA reads TGTGCCAGCACCCTTAGGCCGCGGGGTAATGAGCAGTTCTTC. It is translated as CASTLRPRGNEQFF. V gene TRBV7-2 combines with J gene TRBJ2-1; TRBD2 might be the D (6 bases). The V gene's germline CDR1 is SGHTA and CDR2 FQGNSA. V was shortened by 7 bases and J by 7 bases, with 17 bases between the two germline ends. CDR3 size: 14 residues.

The rearrangement links TRBV19 to TRBJ2-1; 7 nucleotides match TRBD2. The CDR3 sequence is 16 residues long. Germline-derived CDR1 and CDR2 are LNHDA and SQIVND (reference sequence). The trim removed 7 bases at V and 0 bases at J, leaving 9 bases unmatched. The CDR3 coding sequence is TGTGCCAGTATCGGGGAGAGCGGGACCTCCTACAATGAGCAGTTCTTC. Translation: CASIGESGTSYNEQFF.

The chain has TRBV5-8 and TRBJ2-7; TRBD2 is a possible D gene (5 bases). The CDR3 extends over 15 amino acids. CDR1 is SGHTS, CDR2 YDEGEE, per germline. Trimming cost V 4 bases and J 4 bases, with 18 bases left between them. This chain's CDR3 is CASSPSREGRYEQYF. The CDR3 nucleotides read TGTGCCAGCAGCCCCTCGCGAGAGGGAAGGTACGAGCAGTACTTC.

This chain connects TRBV5-5 to TRBJ1-2; TRBD1 matches 7 bases. Per the germline V gene, CDR1 is SGHKS and CDR2 is YYEKEE (reference sequence). V lost 2 bases and J lost 7; bases outside the gene matches: 5. The CDR3 runs 13 residues. The CDR3 reads CASSLGTEIGYTF. The CDR3 DNA follows: TGTGCCAGCAGCTTAGGGACAGAGATTGGCTACACCTTC.

J is TRBJ1-4 and V is TRBV30; the D is unclear. The V end lost 1 base, the J end lost 3 bases, and 12 bases lay between the germline ends. Germline CDR1 is GTSNPN and CDR2 is SVGIG (reference sequence). This CDR3 is built from 15 residues. CDR3 sequence (DNA): TGTGCCTGGAGTGGGATCGGGAGCTCTAATGAAAAACTGTTTTTT. Its translation: CAWSGIGSSNEKLFF.

Regarding this clone: At one of its ends the junction is not consistent with the germline gene, which may arise from a read error. The chain joins TRBV7-9 to TRBJ1-2; possibly TRBD1 for D (5 bases). The germline gives CDR1 SEHNR, CDR2 FQNEAQ (reference sequence). CDR3 length: 12 amino acids. The CDR3, as DNA: TGTTCCAGCAGCTCCTCGGGGGTTGGCTACACCTTC. Translated: CSSSSSGVGYTF.

The J gene is TRBJ2-3, the V gene TRBV5-1; tentatively, D is TRBD2 (6 bases). CDR3 size: 15 residues. V shed 4 bases and J shed 3 bases, with 15 bases lying between them. The germline V gene encodes CDR1 SGHRS and CDR2 YFSETQ. The CDR3 region has the DNA TGCGCCAGCAGCCCGGGGACTCAGCGGACAGATACGCAGTATTTT. Translation gives CASSPGTQRTDTQYF.

This clone has only a few counts. The chain carries TRBV10-3 and TRBJ2-4; possible D gene TRBD1, 6 bases. Trimming cost V 6 bases and J 2 bases, with 14 bases left between them. This CDR3 has 15 residues. Per germline, CDR1 ENHRY and CDR2 SYGVKD. CDR3 sequence reads: CAISPIQGSKNIQYF. In DNA, the CDR3 is TGTGCCATCAGCCCAATACAGGGCTCCAAAAACATTCAGTACTTC.

This chain links TRBV25-1 with TRBJ1-2; 8 nucleotides agree with TRBD1. The length of the CDR3 is 13 residues. Germline V gene data show CDR1 as MGHDK and CDR2 as SYGVNS. The trim removed 6 bases at V and 5 bases at J, leaving 5 bases unmatched. CDR3 loop: CASSPGQGYGYTF. CDR3 bases: TGTGCCAGCAGCCCCGGACAGGGTTATGGCTACACCTTC.

The CDR3 spells CASSAGTRGNEKLFF. The CDR3 bases are TGTGCCAGCAGCGCAGGAACCAGGGGGAATGAAAAACTGTTTTTT. This sequence joins TRBV9 and TRBJ1-4; 7 positions match TRBD1. The CDR3 consists of 15 residues. The trim removed 3 bases at V and 5 bases at J, leaving 7 bases unmatched. CDR1 and CDR2 (germline): SGDLS, YYNGEE.

The J gene is TRBJ2-1, the V gene TRBV6-5; no definite D call. Trimming shortened V by 7 bases and J by 0 bases, and 7 bases separated the two germline ends. CDR1 MNHEY and CDR2 SVGAGI come from the germline V gene. The CDR3 has 13 residues. DNA for the CDR3: TGTGCCAGCACCACGAGCTCCTACAATGAGCAGTTCTTC. Protein: CASTTSSYNEQFF.

The chain employs TRBV7-3 and TRBJ1-2; 8 bases line up with TRBD1. There are 14 residues in the CDR3. Germline CDR1 and CDR2: SGHTA and FQGTGA. The J segment lost 5 bases and the V segment lost 4 bases, leaving 6 bases of the junction unmatched. The CDR3 here is CASSSGTGVYGYTF. In nucleotides, the CDR3 is TGTGCCAGCAGCTCCGGGACAGGAGTGTATGGCTACACCTTC.

The chain carries TRBV30 and TRBJ2-7; tentatively, D is TRBD2 (5 bases). The CDR3 is 14 amino acids. CDR1 is GTSNPN, CDR2 SVGIG, per germline (reference sequence). Trimming left V 0 bases short and J 1 base short, with 10 bases between. This chain's CDR3 is CAWSVRLSSYEQYF. The CDR3 region has the DNA TGTGCCTGGAGTGTACGACTATCATCCTACGAGCAGTACTTC.